These 27 T cell receptor beta chains originate from one sample sequenced in a study of T-cell reconstitution after alpha-beta-depleted transplantation in children. As it was prepared, the TCRbeta library received unique molecular identifiers. One entry per CDR3 protein results from TCRdb running MiXCR on the PCR reads. The profile covers fewer than 550,000 distinct CDR3 sequences, with roughly 11% appearing a single time and roughly 5% taken by the ten largest. The input for sequencing was PBMCs from the stem cell graft donor, taken from the stem cell graft. These TCRs come from a human donor who donated a stem cell graft to a child with acute myeloid leukemia.

This clonotype came up a few times. The chain uses TRBV7-2 and TRBJ2-3; TRBD2 matches at 8 bases. Germline lookup yields CDR1 SGHTA and CDR2 FQGNSA. After removal of 5 bases from V and 1 base from J, the junction contained 5 bases not matched to a gene. The CDR3 is 15 amino acids. CDR3 in amino acids: CASSLPTSGTDTQYF. CDR3 bases: TGTGCCAGCAGCCTACCGACTAGCGGCACAGATACGCAGTATTTT.

The CDR3 DNA reads as TGCGCCAGCAGCCCCCGGACTAGCGGACCCTCTGCGGGTGAGCAGTTCTTC. This translates into CASSPRTSGPSAGEQFF. The genes are TRBV5-1 and TRBJ2-1; the match to TRBD2 covers 10 bases. Losses at the gene ends were 4 bases for V and 9 bases for J; bases not matched to a gene: 16. Germline V lookup: CDR1 SGHRS, CDR2 YFSETQ. The CDR3 covers 17 residues.

The sample holds a few counts of this clonotype. The V gene is TRBV7-2, the J gene TRBJ2-5; a weak D match, TRBD1 (6 bases). The CDR3 is 14 residues long. Trimming stripped 3 bases from V and 5 bases from J, with 13 bases between. Looked up from germline, CDR1 is SGHTA and CDR2 is FQGNSA. This CDR3 is CASSLLQGVETQYF. The CDR3 DNA sequence: TGTGCCAGCAGCTTGCTACAGGGTGTGGAGACCCAGTACTTC.

This clonotype was counted only a few times. The chain employs TRBV15 and TRBJ2-5; D possibly matches TRBD1 or TRBD2 (5 bases each). The CDR3 consists of 15 residues. V shed 0 bases and J shed 5 bases, with 13 bases lying between them. Germline V gene lookup returns CDR1 LNHNV and CDR2 YYDKDF (reference sequence). The CDR3 DNA follows: TGTGCCACCAGCAGAGAACGGGGACCTTGGGAGACCCAGTACTTC. It yields the protein CATSRERGPWETQYF.

This clonotype came up a few times. The rearrangement links TRBV5-1 to TRBJ1-1; TRBD1 matches at 12 bases. In germline, CDR1 is SGHRS, CDR2 YFSETQ. The J segment lost 2 bases and the V segment lost 2 bases, leaving 1 base of the junction unmatched. The CDR3 spans 15 residues. CDR3 nucleotides: TGCGCCAGCAGCTTCGGGACAGGGGGCAACACTGAAGCTTTCTTT. This sequence encodes CASSFGTGGNTEAFF.

The chain carries TRBV6-1 and TRBJ2-7; 9 nucleotides agree with TRBD1. V gave up 8 bases and J gave up 3 bases; unmatched junction bases: 5. CDR3 length: 13 amino acids. The V gene's germline CDR1 is MNHNS and CDR2 SASEGT. CDR3 residues: CASETGGLYEQYF. CDR3 in DNA: TGTGCCAGCGAGACAGGGGGGCTCTACGAGCAGTACTTC.

This clonotype has just a few counts. This rearrangement joins TRBV15 to TRBJ1-4; D possibly corresponds to TRBD1 (5 bases). V was trimmed by 6 bases and J by 5 bases, leaving 13 bases between them. Germline CDR1 LNHNV, CDR2 YYDKDF (reference sequence). The CDR3 runs 14 residues. CDR3 region: CATSGTGLNEKLFF. The CDR3 DNA follows: TGTGCCACCAGTGGGACGGGATTGAATGAAAAACTGTTTTTT.

This clonotype was recorded many times. V and J are TRBV5-1 and TRBJ2-2, with D possibly matching TRBD2 (6 bases). CDR1 and CDR2 from the germline V gene are SGHRS and YFSETQ. V lost 1 base and J 5 bases, leaving 12 bases between the germline ends. The CDR3 spans 15 residues. The CDR3 spells CASSLRRVETGELFF. CDR3 bases: TGCGCCAGCAGCTTGAGGAGGGTCGAGACCGGGGAGCTGTTTTTT.

The sample holds many counts of this clonotype. The CDR3 nucleotides read TGTGCCAGCAGTTTATGGACAGGGAGAGAGGAGACCCAGTACTTC. Its protein is CASSLWTGREETQYF. The chain carries TRBV28 and TRBJ2-5, with 7 bases lining up with TRBD1. Per germline, CDR1 MDHEN and CDR2 SYDVKM. The ends lost 0 bases at V and 5 bases at J; junction bases unmatched: 6. The CDR3 sequence is 15 residues long.

V usage is TRBV20-1 and J usage is TRBJ1-5, with D tentatively TRBD1 (6 bases). The V end was cut by 7 bases, the J end by 7 bases, with 17 bases between. The CDR3 totals 13 residues. From germline, CDR1 is DFQATT and CDR2 SNEGSKA (reference sequence). The CDR3: CSVSGELGQPQHF. Here the CDR3 DNA reads TGCAGTGTGTCAGGGGAGCTAGGGCAGCCCCAGCATTTT.

The chain employs TRBV2 and TRBJ2-2; 9 nucleotides agree with TRBD1. The junction had 6 bases not matched to a gene; V was cut back by 2 bases and J by 8 bases. CDR3 length equals 15 residues. The germline V gene has CDR1 SNHLY and CDR2 FYNNEI. DNA for the CDR3: TGTGCCAGCAGTGAAAGGACAGGGGCGGTTGGGGAGCTGTTTTTT. It encodes CASSERTGAVGELFF.

The rearrangement joins TRBV20-1 to TRBJ2-1; possibly TRBD1 for D (5 bases). Germline V gene sequence: CDR1 DFQATT, CDR2 SNEGSKA (reference sequence). V was clipped by 2 bases and J by 0 bases, with 20 bases between them. The CDR3 is 18 amino acids. The CDR3, as DNA: TGCAGTGCTAGACCCAGGGTTTTGTCGGAGAGCTCCTACAATGAGCAGTTCTTC. Translation gives CSARPRVLSESSYNEQFF.

This sequence joins TRBV14 and TRBJ2-7; D call uncertain. The V end was cut by 4 bases, the J end by 7 bases, with 11 bases between. Germline CDR1 reads SGHDN; CDR2 reads FVKESK. The CDR3 is 12 residues long. The CDR3 here is CASSPLGSEQYF. The CDR3 DNA reads as TGTGCCAGCAGCCCCCTGGGCTCGGAGCAGTACTTC.

The chain links TRBV19 to TRBJ2-1; 9 bases map to TRBD2. Germline assignment: CDR1 LNHDA and CDR2 SQIVND (reference sequence). The junction had 8 bases not matched to a gene; V was cut back by 3 bases and J by 8 bases. CDR3 length equals 15 residues. CDR3 protein: CASSIGGRGGDEQFF. For the CDR3, the DNA is TGTGCCAGTAGTATCGGCGGGAGGGGTGGGGATGAGCAGTTCTTC.

The V gene is TRBV7-6, the J gene TRBJ2-3; D gene unclear. The CDR3 covers 15 residues. V dropped 0 bases and J dropped 1 base, with 8 bases sitting between them. Germline V gene sequence: CDR1 SGHVS, CDR2 FNYEAQ. This CDR3 is CASSLASRGTDTQYF. CDR3 sequence (DNA): TGTGCCAGCAGCTTAGCTTCACGAGGCACAGATACGCAGTATTTT.

This chain joins TRBV18 and TRBJ2-5, with TRBD1 identical over 7 bases. CDR3 length: 13 residues. V lost 5 bases to trimming and J lost 5 bases; unmatched junction nucleotides: 5. Germline V gene data show CDR1 as KGHSH and CDR2 as LQKENI. The CDR3 DNA follows: TGTGCCAGCTCAGGAGGACAGGAGGAGACCCAGTACTTC. Its translation: CASSGGQEETQYF.

J is TRBJ2-5 and V is TRBV2; D unclear. The germline V and J ends were trimmed by 5 bases and 4 bases, with 5 bases remaining between them. Germline V CDR1 and CDR2: SNHLY, FYNNEI. The CDR3 length is 11 residues. CDR3 amino acids: CASSSIETQYF. DNA for the CDR3: TGTGCCAGCAGTTCAATAGAGACCCAGTACTTC.

The CDR3, as DNA: TGCAGCGTTGTAACCGATAGCAATCAGCCCCAGCATTTT. It is translated as CSVVTDSNQPQHF. This chain uses TRBV29-1 with TRBJ1-5; the D is unclear. Germline-derived CDR1 and CDR2 are SQVTM and ANQGSEA. The CDR3 covers 13 residues. Trimming took 4 bases from V and 0 from J, leaving 7 bases between them.

This clonotype has at least ten counts. The rearrangement links TRBV29-1 to TRBJ1-1; 9 nucleotides agree with TRBD1. With V trimmed by 1 base and J by 7 bases, 7 bases remained unmatched. The CDR3 runs 14 residues. Germline CDR1 is SQVTM and CDR2 is ANQGSEA. CDR3 residues: CSVEAGQGTGEAFF. The CDR3 DNA reads as TGCAGCGTTGAAGCTGGACAGGGGACCGGTGAAGCTTTCTTT. The full variable domain, rest sourced from reference TRBV29-1 and TRBJ1-1, is SAVISQKPSRDICQRGTSLTIQCQVDSQVTMMFWYRQQPGQSLTLIATANQGSEATYESGFVIDKFPISRPNLTFSTLTVSNMSPEDSSIYLCSVEAGQGTGEAFFGQGTRLTVV.

This clonotype was recorded many times. The chain links TRBV6-4 to TRBJ2-6; D unresolved. The V end was cut by 3 bases, the J end by 0 bases, with 6 bases between. This CDR3 spans 15 amino acids. Germline V CDR1 and CDR2: MRHNA, SNTAGT. The CDR3 protein is CASSDSSSGANVLTF. The CDR3 region has the DNA TGTGCCAGCAGTGATTCCAGCTCTGGGGCCAACGTCCTGACTTTC.

The sample holds a few counts of this clonotype. The chain joins TRBV9 to TRBJ2-7, with 10 bases that match TRBD2. CDR1 SGDLS and CDR2 YYNGEE come from the germline V gene. The ends lost 0 bases at V and 6 bases at J; junction bases unmatched: 6. The CDR3 is made up of 15 amino acids. The CDR3 DNA reads TGTGCCAGCAGCGTAGCTAGCGGGAGTCCCGCCGAGCAGTACTTC. Translation: CASSVASGSPAEQYF.

Ten or more counts support this clonotype. The chain carries TRBV5-5 and TRBJ1-2; D uncertain. The V and J ends lost 0 bases and 7 bases respectively, with 7 bases between them. Germline V gene lookup returns CDR1 SGHKS and CDR2 YYEKEE (reference sequence). The CDR3 sequence is 12 residues long. In nucleotides, the CDR3 is TGTGCCAGCAGCTTGGAACAGCTTGGCTACACCTTC. Translating gives CASSLEQLGYTF.

This clonotype was picked up a small number of times. The CDR3 DNA reads TGTGCCAGCTCACAACCGGGACAGGGGTCAGAGACCCAGTACTTC. As protein: CASSQPGQGSETQYF. The gene calls are TRBV18 and TRBJ2-5; the match to TRBD1 covers 10 bases. CDR3 length equals 15 residues. In germline, CDR1 is KGHSH, CDR2 LQKENI. V trimming: 4 bases; J trimming: 4 bases; junction bases outside the gene matches: 6.

The V and J genes are TRBV6-1 and TRBJ2-4; possible D gene TRBD1, 7 bases. Deletions cut 6 bases from V and 1 base from J, with 22 bases between. The CDR3 runs 18 residues. Per germline, CDR1 MNHNS and CDR2 SASEGT. The CDR3 DNA is TGTGCCAGCAGACCCCGGACAGGCTGGAGGGAGGCCAAAAACATTCAGTACTTC. Protein product: CASRPRTGWREAKNIQYF.

V gene TRBV27 combines with J gene TRBJ1-6; weak D call: TRBD1 (5 bases). The germline gives CDR1 MNHEY, CDR2 SMNVEV (reference sequence). The CDR3 has 15 amino acids. V was shortened by 3 bases and J by 3 bases, with 9 bases between the two germline ends. The CDR3 DNA sequence: TGTGCCAGCAGTTTGGGGGGATTCTATAATTCACCCCTCCACTTT. It is translated as CASSLGGFYNSPLHF.

The gene calls are TRBV29-1 and TRBJ1-1, with a tentative D call TRBD1 (5 bases). CDR1 and CDR2 from the germline V gene are SQVTM and ANQGSEA. The CDR3 covers 16 residues. Between the trimmed V and J ends, which lost 4 bases and 1 base, there was a span of 19 bases. CDR3 nucleotide sequence: TGCAGCGTTGGAGGGCGACCAAGGGGCCCGAACACTGAAGCTTTCTTT. Protein sequence: CSVGGRPRGPNTEAFF.

The sample holds many counts of this clonotype. This chain links TRBV5-1 with TRBJ2-1; TRBD2 aligns across 7 bases. From germline, CDR1 is SGHRS and CDR2 YFSETQ. The junction had 5 bases not matched to a gene; V was cut back by 0 bases and J by 2 bases. The CDR3 length is 16 residues. The CDR3 sequence is CASSLDTGGTYNEQFF. The CDR3 DNA follows: TGCGCCAGCAGCTTGGATACGGGAGGTACCTACAATGAGCAGTTCTTC.